This TCR beta chain was identified in a study of T cell repertoires in cytomegalovirus infection. Looking at the study overall: Public signatures in TCR beta pointed to CMV infection and matching HLA type. Notes on the study in general: The ex vivo response was dominated by HLA-C-restricted CMV-specific TCR beta clonotypes. Cumulated frequencies of public TCR beta families served to identify carriers of CMV plus the relevant HLA.

This clonotype was seen repeatedly, ten times or more. Its specificity is not known. Each CDR3 protein gets one entry after TCRdb re-called the reads with MiXCR. The sample records some 100,000 distinct CDR3 sequences, about 25% being singletons. After removal of 5 bases from V and 1 base from J, the junction contained 8 bases not matched to a gene. The length of the CDR3 is 16 residues. Germline CDR1 reads SGHVS; CDR2 reads FQNEAQ. The clonotype comes from a human donor in good health (CMV status not recorded). Some clones in this sample may be carry-over from other donors' samples. Sequencing was carried out using CD8+ T cells from PBMCs. The V gene is TRBV7-8, the J gene TRBJ1-5; the match to TRBD1 covers 7 bases. The CDR3 bases are TGTGCCAGCAGCACCCGGCAGGGGGTGAGCAATCAGCCCCAGCATTTT. Amino acids: CASSTRQGVSNQPQHF. The full variable domain, completed using reference TRBV7-8 and TRBJ1-5, is GAGVSQSPRYKVAKRGQDVALRCDPISGHVSLFWYQQALGQGPEFLTYFQNEAQLDKSGLPSDRFFAERPEGSVSTLKIQRTQQEDSAVYLCASSTRQGVSNQPQHFGDGTRLSIL.